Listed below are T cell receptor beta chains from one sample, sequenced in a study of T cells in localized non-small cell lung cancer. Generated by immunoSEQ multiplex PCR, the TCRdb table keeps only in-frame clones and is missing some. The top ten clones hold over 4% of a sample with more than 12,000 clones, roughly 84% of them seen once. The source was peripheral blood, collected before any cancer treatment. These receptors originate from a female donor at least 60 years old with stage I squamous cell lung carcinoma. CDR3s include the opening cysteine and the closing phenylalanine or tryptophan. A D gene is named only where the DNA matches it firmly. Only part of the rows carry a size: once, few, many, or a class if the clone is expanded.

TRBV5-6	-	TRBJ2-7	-	TGTGCCAGCAGCTTGTGGCTAGGGGGTTTCTACGAGCAGTACTTC	CASSLWLGGFYEQYF
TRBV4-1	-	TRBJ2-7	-	TGCGCCAGCAGCCAGACCGGGTACTCCTACGAGCAGTACTTC	CASSQTGYSYEQYF
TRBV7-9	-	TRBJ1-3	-	TGTGCCAGCAGCTTTAGAGCCCAGGGGAACTCTGGAAACACCATATATTTT	CASSFRAQGNSGNTIYF
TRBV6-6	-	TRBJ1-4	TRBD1	TGTGCCAGCAGTTTCCCGGACAGGGCTGAAAAACTGTTTTTT	CASSFPDRAEKLFF
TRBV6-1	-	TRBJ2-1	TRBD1	TGTGCCAGCTCGGACCGGGACAGGGGGCGAAATGAGCAGTTCTTC	CASSDRDRGRNEQFF
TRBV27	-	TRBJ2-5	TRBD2	TGTGCCAGCAGTCCGTATAGCGGGGCAGAGACCCAGTACTTC	CASSPYSGAETQYF
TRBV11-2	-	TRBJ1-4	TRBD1	TGTGCCAGCAGCTTTGGACAGGTCTCCGGTGAAAAACTGTTTTTT	CASSFGQVSGEKLFF
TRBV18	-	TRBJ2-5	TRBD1	TGTGCCAGCTCACAGGGGACAGGGTCCTCCACCCAGTACTTC	CASSQGTGSSTQYF
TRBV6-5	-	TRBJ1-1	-	TGTGCCAGCAGTTACTCGGGGGAGGGACCCTATGAAGCTTTCTTT	CASSYSGEGPYEAFF
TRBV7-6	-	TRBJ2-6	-	TGTGCCAGCAGCTTCCCTGGGGCCAACGTCCTGACTTTC	CASSFPGANVLTF
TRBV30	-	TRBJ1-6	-	TGTGCCTGGAGTGTTTCCCAGGGCGCTTATAATTCACCCCTCCACTTT	CAWSVSQGAYNSPLHF
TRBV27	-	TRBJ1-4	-	TGTGCCAGCAGTTTTCGAGGGGGTAATGAAAAACTGTTTTTT	CASSFRGGNEKLFF
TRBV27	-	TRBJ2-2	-	TGTGCCAGCAGTTTCCTAAGGAAGCGAGGACACACCGGGGAGCTGTTTTTT	CASSFLRKRGHTGELFF
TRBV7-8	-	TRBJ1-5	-	TGTGCCAGCAGTTTACGGTCCCAGGAACATCAGCCCCAGCATTTT	CASSLRSQEHQPQHF
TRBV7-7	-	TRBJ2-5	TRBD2	TGTGCCAGCAGCTTAACACTAGCGGGGGAAGAGACCCAGTACTTC	CASSLTLAGEETQYF
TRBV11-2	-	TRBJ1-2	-	TGTGCCAGCAGCTTAGGCGACAGCTATGGCTACACCTTC	CASSLGDSYGYTF
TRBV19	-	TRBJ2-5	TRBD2	TGTGCCAGTAGTACGTCTAGCGGGACCCAGTACTTC	CASSTSSGTQYF
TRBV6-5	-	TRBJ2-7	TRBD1	TGTGCCAGTAGACAGGGGGAATACGAGCAGTACTTC	CASRQGEYEQYF
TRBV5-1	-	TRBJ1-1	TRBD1	TGCGCCAGCAGGCACAGGGGGCGCGTGGACACTGAAGCTTTCTTT	CASRHRGRVDTEAFF
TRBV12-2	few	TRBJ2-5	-	TGTGCAAGTCGCTCCCCGAACTTC	CASRSPNF
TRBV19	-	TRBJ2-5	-	TGTGCCAGTAGTATAGGGACTGAGACCCAGTACTTC	CASSIGTETQYF
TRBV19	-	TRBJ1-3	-	TGTGCCAGTAGTATCCCTAACCATTATTCTGGAAACACCATATATTTT	CASSIPNHYSGNTIYF
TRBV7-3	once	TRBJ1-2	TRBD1	TGTGCCAGCAGTCCAGGACAGGGGATGCGTGGCTACACCTTC	CASSPGQGMRGYTF
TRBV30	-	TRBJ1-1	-	TGTGCCTGGAGTGATGGGACACCCGAAGTTTTCTTT	CAWSDGTPEVFF
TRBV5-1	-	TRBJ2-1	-	TGCGCCAGCAGTCTGAGCGACTACAATGAGCAGTTCTTC	CASSLSDYNEQFF
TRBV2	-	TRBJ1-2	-	TGTGCCACTGCGGAACAGGTCTATGGCTACACCTTC	CATAEQVYGYTF
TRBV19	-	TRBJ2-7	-	TGTGCCAGTAGCGACGAGGCGGGGATCTCCTACGAGCAGTACTTC	CASSDEAGISYEQYF
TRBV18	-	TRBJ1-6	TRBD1	TGTGCCAGCTCACCGGGACAGGATAATTCACCCCTCCACTTT	CASSPGQDNSPLHF
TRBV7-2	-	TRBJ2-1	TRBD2	TGTGCCAGCAGCGTCCAGCGGGGGGCTTACAATGAGCAGTTCTTC	CASSVQRGAYNEQFF
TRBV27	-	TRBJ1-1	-	TGTGCCAGCACTTCCAGGGAAAAAGACACTGAAGCTTTCTTT	CASTSREKDTEAFF
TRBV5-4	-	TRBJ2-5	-	TGTGCCAGCAGTCGGGACTGGGATTATACCCAGTACTTC	CASSRDWDYTQYF
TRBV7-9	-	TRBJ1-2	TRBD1	TGTGCCAGCAGCTCCCCTGGCAGGGGGCAGGGCTACACCTTC	CASSSPGRGQGYTF
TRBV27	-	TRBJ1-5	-	TGTGCCAGCTCCCTGGTGGGAGGGTATCAGCCCCAGCATTTT	CASSLVGGYQPQHF
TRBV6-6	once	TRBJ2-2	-	TGTGCCAGCAGTTACGGCCCGGGGGACACCGGGGAGCTGTTTTTT	CASSYGPGDTGELFF
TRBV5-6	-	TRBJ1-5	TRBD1	TGTGCCAGCAGCAGACAGGGGATGAGCAATCAGCCCCAGCATTTT	CASSRQGMSNQPQHF
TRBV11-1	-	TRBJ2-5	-	TGTGCCAGCAGCCGAAGTGTGACGGGAGAGACCCAGTACTTC	CASSRSVTGETQYF
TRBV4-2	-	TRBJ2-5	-	TGTGCCAGCAGCCAAGAGGTGTCCGGGTATGAGACCCAGTACTTC	CASSQEVSGYETQYF
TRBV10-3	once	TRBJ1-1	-	TGTGCCATCAGCTTCAGGGCGGATGGGACTGAAGCTTTCTTT	CAISFRADGTEAFF
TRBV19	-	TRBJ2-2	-	TGTGCCAGTAGTATAAGGCAGGGAGGCACCGGGGAGCTGTTTTTT	CASSIRQGGTGELFF
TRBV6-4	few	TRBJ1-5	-	TGTGCCAGCAGTCCGCAGGGGTGGGGAAATCAGCCCCAGCATTTT	CASSPQGWGNQPQHF
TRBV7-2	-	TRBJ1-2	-	TGTGCCAGCAGCCCTCAGGGTATCAACTATGGCTACACCTTC	CASSPQGINYGYTF
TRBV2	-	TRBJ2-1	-	TGTGCCTGGCCCGGGACAAAGCCGATTATGAATGAGCAGTTCTTC	CAWPGTKPIMNEQFF
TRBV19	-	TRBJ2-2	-	TGTGCCAGTAGTTTATCCCGGGAGCTGTTTTTT	CASSLSRELFF
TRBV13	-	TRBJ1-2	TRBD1	TGTGCCAGCAGGGAAGACAGGGGGAGCTATAACTATGGCTACACCTTC	CASREDRGSYNYGYTF
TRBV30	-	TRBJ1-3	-	TGTGCCTGGAGTGTGTGGCGAGGTAGGGAAAACACCATATATTTT	CAWSVWRGRENTIYF
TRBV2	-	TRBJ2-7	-	TGTGCCAGCAGTGGAAATAGGGCCACCTACGAGCAGTACTTC	CASSGNRATYEQYF
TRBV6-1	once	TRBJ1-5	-	TGTGCCAGCAGTGAGCAACAGATTAATCAGCCCCAGCATTTT	CASSEQQINQPQHF